This passage covers 15 T cell receptor beta chains from one sample sequenced in a study of Graves' ophthalmopathy and Graves' hyperthyroidism. RNA transcripts served as template for amplifying TCR beta CDR3 sequences. HTBI primers primed a first-round RT-PCR, and a second-round multiplex PCR followed. TCRdb analysed the multiplex PCR reads with MiXCR anew, one entry per CDR3 protein. In the table there are fewer than 70,000 distinct CDR3 sequences, roughly 47% of which are singletons. The specimen was peripheral blood. These receptors were collected from an adult woman with Graves' ophthalmopathy.

The V call is TRBV9, the J call TRBJ1-2; D possibly corresponds to TRBD1 (5 bases). In germline, CDR1 is SGDLS, CDR2 YYNGEE. V shed 4 bases and J shed 2 bases, with 24 bases lying between them. The CDR3 has 18 amino acids. CDR3 sequence (DNA): TGTGCCAGCAGCTTAGGACCCGGTCTAGGGGCCATAAACTATGGCTACACCTTC. It specifies CASSLGPGLGAINYGYTF.

This clonotype was seen only a few times. The V and J genes are TRBV10-3 and TRBJ2-1; 8 bases line up with TRBD1. The V gene end was trimmed by 8 bases and the J gene end by 3 bases; junction bases not matched to a gene: 3. This CDR3 comprises 13 residues. CDR1 is ENHRY and CDR2 is SYGVKD in the germline V gene. CDR3 loop: CAIGTGLYNEQFF. In DNA, the CDR3 is TGTGCCATCGGGACAGGACTCTACAATGAGCAGTTCTTC.

The rearrangement joins TRBV25-1 to TRBJ2-7, with 8 nucleotides matching TRBD2. The CDR3 length is 16 residues. Unmatched junction bases numbered 11, after V lost 5 bases and J lost 2 bases. Germline assignment: CDR1 MGHDK and CDR2 SYGVNS. DNA of the CDR3: TGTGCCAGCAGTCTCGCCTGGACTAGCAGCCCCTACGAGCAGTACTTC. Encoded protein: CASSLAWTSSPYEQYF.

Many counts were recorded for this clonotype. CDR3 sequence: CAWNRLTGYGYTF. CDR3 nucleotides: TGTGCCTGGAACCGCCTGACAGGCTATGGCTACACCTTC. This sequence joins TRBV30 and TRBJ1-2; a possible D gene is TRBD1 (6 bases). V was cut by 4 bases and J by 4 bases, with 13 bases left in between. The germline V gene has CDR1 GTSNPN and CDR2 SVGIG (reference sequence). The CDR3 has 13 amino acids.

The chain combines TRBV7-2 with TRBJ1-5, with D possibly being TRBD1 (5 bases). Trimming took 5 bases from V and 14 from J, leaving 22 bases between them. The CDR3 totals 14 residues. CDR1 is SGHTA and CDR2 is FQGNSA in the germline V gene. CDR3: CASSPSLADTNEHF. In DNA, the CDR3 is TGTGCCAGCAGCCCTTCGCTAGCGGACACTAATGAGCATTTT.

The chain recombines TRBV12-3 or TRBV12-4 with TRBJ1-5; D gene ambiguous. CDR3 size: 14 residues. V was trimmed by 1 base and J by 1 base, leaving 5 bases between them. The CDR3 spells CASSLGASNQPQHF. The CDR3 region has the DNA TGTGCCAGCAGTTTAGGGGCGAGCAATCAGCCCCAGCATTTT.

This clonotype was counted a few times. The V and J genes are TRBV30 and TRBJ2-2; D uncertain. This CDR3 contains 12 residues. Trimming took 8 bases from V and 0 from J, leaving 7 bases between them. CDR1 is GTSNPN and CDR2 is SVGIG in the germline V gene (reference sequence). The CDR3 sequence: CARVANTGELFF. In DNA, the CDR3 is TGTGCCCGCGTTGCGAACACCGGGGAGCTGTTTTTT.

The chain combines TRBV19 with TRBJ2-3, with D uncertain. The CDR3 extends over 13 amino acids. Trimming left V 3 bases short and J 1 base short, with 5 bases between. CDR1 LNHDA and CDR2 SQIVND come from the germline V gene (reference sequence). The CDR3 here is CASSIGRTDTQYF. In DNA, the CDR3 is TGTGCCAGTAGTATTGGGCGCACAGATACGCAGTATTTT.

The count of this clonotype is one. The rearrangement links TRBV7-8 to TRBJ2-1; tentative D call: TRBD1 (5 bases). The V gene lost 2 bases and the J gene lost 9 bases, with 20 bases spanning the gap. The CDR3 sequence is 16 residues long. Germline V gene data show CDR1 as SGHVS and CDR2 as FQNEAQ. The CDR3 region is CASSLWGDRGMVEQFF. The CDR3 nucleotides read TGTGCCAGCAGCTTATGGGGTGACAGAGGAATGGTTGAGCAGTTCTTC. Based on the CDR3 plus reference TRBV7-8 and TRBJ2-1, the full variable domain is GAGVSQSPRYKVAKRGQDVALRCDPISGHVSLFWYQQALGQGPEFLTYFQNEAQLDKSGLPSDRFFAERPEGSVSTLKIQRTQQEDSAVYLCASSLWGDRGMVEQFFGPGTRLTVL.

The CDR3 bases are TGTGCCAGCAGCACGGGAGACACTGAAGCTTTCTTT. Protein product: CASSTGDTEAFF. J is TRBJ1-1 and V is TRBV5-4; D is unresolved. Trimming removed 4 bases at V and 3 bases at J, with 7 bases between. The CDR3 has 12 residues. Germline CDR1 and CDR2: SGHNT and YYREEE (reference sequence).

This clonotype was seen just once. The V call is TRBV9, the J call TRBJ2-2; 8 bases match TRBD2. Germline-derived CDR1 and CDR2 are SGDLS and YYNGEE. This CDR3 region has 17 residues. V was pared by 10 bases and J by 7 bases, with 21 bases of the junction left unmatched. This CDR3 is CACSVDPWGTSGGELFF. The CDR3, as DNA: TGTGCCTGTAGCGTGGACCCCTGGGGGACTAGTGGCGGGGAGCTGTTTTTT.

The rearrangement links TRBV28 to TRBJ2-4; the D gene could be TRBD1 or TRBD2 (7 bases each). Per germline, CDR1 MDHEN and CDR2 SYDVKM. The CDR3 length is 15 residues. V lost 6 bases, J lost 0 bases, and 12 bases lay in between. The CDR3: CASSRGGRAKNIQYF. In DNA, the CDR3 is TGTGCCAGCAGCAGGGGGGGAAGAGCCAAAAACATTCAGTACTTC.

About this clonotype: One end of the junction fails to match germline, which may point to a read error. J is TRBJ1-4 and V is TRBV5-1; 8 bases match TRBD1. CDR1 and CDR2 (germline): SGHRS, YFSETQ. This CDR3 spans 15 amino acids. CDR3 DNA sequence: TGCGCCAGCAGCCGCGGACAGGGTCGGGGAGAAAAACCGTTTTTT. It translates to CASSRGQGRGEKPFF.

This clonotype occurred many times. V and J are TRBV28 and TRBJ2-2; 7 nucleotides line up with TRBD1. Trimming at V came to 6 bases and at J to 0 bases, leaving 4 bases not matched to a gene. Looked up from germline, CDR1 is MDHEN and CDR2 is SYDVKM. The length of the CDR3 is 15 residues. In DNA, the CDR3 is TGTGCCAGCAGCACCGGGACAGCGAACACCGGGGAGCTGTTTTTT. Protein product: CASSTGTANTGELFF.

The rearrangement links TRBV28 to TRBJ2-5; the D gene is possibly TRBD1 (6 bases). V was trimmed by 4 bases and J by 5 bases, leaving 26 bases between them. CDR3 length: 18 residues. Germline V gene lookup returns CDR1 MDHEN and CDR2 SYDVKM. CDR3 in DNA: TGTGCCAGCAGTTCCCTCGATGCCGGGACATGGGTGCGGGAGACCCAGTACTTC. This gives the protein CASSSLDAGTWVRETQYF.